Included here is one T cell receptor beta chain sequence, with context. The antigen remains undetermined. PCR was performed a second time for 7 to 11 cycles using a sample-barcoded 5' primer and a J-beta primer mix. TCRdb re-called the 5' RACE reads through MiXCR, storing one row per CDR3 protein. Found here are 950,000 to 1,200,000 distinct CDR3 sequences, less than 45% of them singletons; the top ten hold about an eighth. J gave up 1 base and V 5 bases, and 10 bases lay outside the gene matches. Germline CDR1 MNHEY, CDR2 SVGEGT. The CDR3 totals 17 residues. These data originate in a study of blood T cells in healthy people across ages. Study-wide context: Template switching caught about one barcoded beta molecule for each two T cells. Findings and caveats of the study: Nothing was known about donor CMV status, and this possibly confounded expanded clonotype changes.

Each donor's blood draw was around 9.2 milliliters of peripheral blood. The chain is built from TRBV6-2 or TRBV6-3 and TRBJ2-1, with 8 positions matching TRBD1. The material sequenced was blood. This clonotype was obtained from a young man in good health. The CDR3 protein is CASSPLTGGRSYNEQFF. In DNA form, the CDR3 reads TGTGCCAGCAGTCCTCTTACAGGGGGGAGGTCCTACAATGAGCAGTTCTTC.